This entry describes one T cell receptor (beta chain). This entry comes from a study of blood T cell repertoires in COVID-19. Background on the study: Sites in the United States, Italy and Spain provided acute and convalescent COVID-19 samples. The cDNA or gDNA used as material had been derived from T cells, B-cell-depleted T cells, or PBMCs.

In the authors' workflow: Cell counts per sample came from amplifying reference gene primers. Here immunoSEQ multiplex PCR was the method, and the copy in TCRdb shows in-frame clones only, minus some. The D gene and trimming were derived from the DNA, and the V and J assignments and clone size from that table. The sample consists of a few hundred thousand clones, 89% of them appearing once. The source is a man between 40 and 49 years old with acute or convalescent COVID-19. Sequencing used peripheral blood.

The CDR3 nucleotides are TGTGCCAGCAGTGTAATGTCCCGGGCAGGGTTCCGTGAGACCCAGTACTTC. Translating it yields CASSVMSRAGFRETQYF. The chain is built from TRBV25-1 and TRBJ2-5; TRBD1 is a possible D gene (5 bases). CDR1 and CDR2 (germline): MGHDK, SYGVNS. Between the trimmed V and J ends, which lost 4 bases and 5 bases, there was a span of 23 bases. CDR3 length: 17 residues.